The 22 T cell receptor beta chains reported below all come from one sample, sequenced in a study of cytomegalovirus exposure and HLA in healthy donors. Primers for the PCR totalled 60 Vbeta and 13 Jbeta. This table comes from immunoSEQ multiplex PCR, and its TCRdb copy is limited to in-frame clones, with some not included. This sample has about 210,000 clones, with about 79% found just once. Material: PBMCs. All receptors come from a male donor in good health and CMV-seronegative.

The chain couples TRBV7-9 to TRBJ1-6; D possibly corresponds to TRBD1 (6 bases). The germline V gene encodes CDR1 SEHNR and CDR2 FQNEAQ (reference sequence). The CDR3 covers 13 residues. V was cut by 1 base and J by 10 bases, with 8 bases left in between. DNA of the CDR3: TGTGCCAGCAGCTTAGACAGGGAGTCACCCCTCCACTTT. Amino acid sequence: CASSLDRESPLHF.

The chain couples TRBV7-8 to TRBJ2-7; TRBD2 matches at 14 bases. With 4 bases clipped from V and 4 bases from J, the junction kept 6 bases outside the gene matches. The CDR3 spans 16 residues. Germline CDR1 and CDR2: SGHVS and FQNEAQ. The CDR3 sequence: CASSSGTSGSPYEQYF. CDR3 in DNA: TGTGCCAGCAGCTCAGGGACTAGCGGGAGTCCATACGAGCAGTACTTC.

This clone was observed a handful of times. The same CDR3 arises from other DNA sequences in this sample as well. The J gene is TRBJ1-1, the V gene TRBV5-1; weak D call: TRBD1 (5 bases). This CDR3 comprises 14 residues. Between the trimmed V and J ends, which lost 0 bases and 3 bases, there was a span of 9 bases. CDR1 is SGHRS, CDR2 YFSETQ, per germline. The CDR3 loop is CASSLVQGDTEAFF. CDR3 sequence (DNA): TGCGCCAGCAGCTTGGTCCAGGGCGACACTGAAGCTTTCTTT.

The chain links TRBV19 to TRBJ2-7; 9 bases fit TRBD1. The trim removed 3 bases at V and 4 bases at J, leaving 13 bases unmatched. The CDR3 totals 17 residues. Germline CDR1 is LNHDA and CDR2 is SQIVND (reference sequence). The CDR3, as DNA: TGTGCCAGTAGTATCTCCACCGGGACAGGGAGCCGGTACGAGCAGTACTTC. It yields the protein CASSISTGTGSRYEQYF. Full variable domain (remainder filled in from reference TRBV19 and TRBJ2-7): DGGITQSPKYLFRKEGQNVTLSCEQNLNHDAMYWYRQDPGQGLRLIYYSQIVNDFQKGDIAEGYSVSREKKESFPLTVTSAQKNPTAFYLCASSISTGTGSRYEQYFGPGTRLTVT.

The gene calls are TRBV9 and TRBJ1-1; D is undetermined. There are 11 residues in the CDR3. Per germline, CDR1 SGDLS and CDR2 YYNGEE. V shed 3 bases and J shed 10 bases, with 10 bases lying between them. DNA for the CDR3: TGTGCCAGCAGCGGCAGAAATGGAGCTTTCTTT. Translating gives CASSGRNGAFF.

The chain links TRBV5-1 to TRBJ2-3, with D unclear. Per germline, CDR1 SGHRS and CDR2 YFSETQ. Trimming took 4 bases from V and 2 from J, leaving 11 bases between them. This CDR3 spans 14 amino acids. CDR3 sequence (DNA): TGCGCCAGCAGCAACCCGGAGAACACAGATACGCAGTATTTT. Translating it yields CASSNPENTDTQYF.

J is TRBJ2-5 and V is TRBV4-1; 8 bases are shared with TRBD1. V was pared by 0 bases and J by 0 bases, with 3 bases of the junction left unmatched. The CDR3 sequence is 16 residues long. Germline CDR1 reads MGHRA; CDR2 reads YSYEKL. The CDR3 region has the DNA TGCGCCAGCAGCCAAGAAGTGGGACAGGACCAAGAGACCCAGTACTTC. Protein sequence: CASSQEVGQDQETQYF.

The V and J genes are TRBV2 and TRBJ1-3; 7 bases agree with TRBD1. With V trimmed by 6 bases and J by 0 bases, 14 bases remained unmatched. CDR1 and CDR2 (germline): SNHLY, FYNNEI. The CDR3 is made up of 18 amino acids. The CDR3 region is CASRDAILGQYSGNTIYF. The CDR3 bases are TGTGCCAGCAGAGACGCGATATTGGGACAGTACTCTGGAAACACCATATATTTT.

The V and J genes are TRBV18 and TRBJ2-3; a possible D gene is TRBD1 (6 bases). The V end was cut by 5 bases, the J end by 9 bases, with 12 bases between. Germline CDR1 KGHSH, CDR2 LQKENI. The length of the CDR3 is 12 residues. The CDR3 bases are TGTGCCAGCTCATTACAGGGTGGAACGCAGTATTTT. Its translation is CASSLQGGTQYF.

In DNA, the CDR3 is TGCGCCAGCAGTCAGCTGGACAGATCGAACACTGAAGCTTTCTTT. Translation gives CASSQLDRSNTEAFF. The chain couples TRBV23-1 to TRBJ1-1, with a weak D call TRBD1 (6 bases). TRBV23-1 is designated an ORF whose function remains uncertain. Trimming shortened V by 3 bases and J by 1 base, and 12 bases separated the two germline ends. The CDR3 extends over 15 amino acids.

This chain uses TRBV6-5 with TRBJ2-7; D unclear. V lost 0 bases and J 3 bases, leaving 9 bases between the germline ends. The germline gives CDR1 MNHEY, CDR2 SVGAGI. The CDR3 length is 14 residues. In nucleotides, the CDR3 is TGTGCCAGCAGTTACTCGTCAACGGGCTACGAGCAGTACTTC. Translating gives CASSYSSTGYEQYF.

This clone was detected once. This rearrangement joins TRBV29-1 to TRBJ2-5, with a weak D call TRBD2 (7 bases). The better agreement between TRBJ2-7 and the DNA end casts doubt on the J call. Germline lookup yields CDR1 SQVTM and CDR2 ANQGSEA. The CDR3 is 13 residues long. In DNA form, the CDR3 reads TGCAGCGGGGGGGGCGGGAGCTCCTACGAGCAGTACTTC. Translated, it gives CSGGGGSSYEQYF.

The V call is TRBV2, the J call TRBJ2-7, with 7 bases identical to TRBD1. This CDR3 contains 14 residues. Looked up from germline, CDR1 is SNHLY and CDR2 is FYNNEI. Trimming removed 6 bases from V and 5 bases from J; junction bases left unmatched: 10. The CDR3 nucleotides read TGTGCCAGCAGGAGGGGGCGGGTTGAGAACGAGCAGTACTTC. Its protein is CASRRGRVENEQYF.

This clone has only a few counts. J is TRBJ1-1 and V is TRBV19, with D maybe TRBD1 (6 bases). V was shortened by 8 bases and J by 0 bases, with 19 bases between the two germline ends. The CDR3 sequence is 16 residues long. Germline loops: CDR1 LNHDA, CDR2 SQIVND (reference sequence). The DNA for the CDR3 is TGTGCCAGTCAGGATCTCGGGTGGGACATGAACACTGAAGCTTTCTTT. The encoded protein is CASQDLGWDMNTEAFF.

The chain's CDR3 is CASSLDGGTEAFF. The CDR3 DNA is TGTGCCAGCAGTTTGGACGGAGGGACTGAAGCTTTCTTT. The chain links TRBV28 to TRBJ1-1; D unresolved. V was shortened by 3 bases and J by 5 bases, with 10 bases between the two germline ends. There are 13 residues in the CDR3. Germline V gene lookup returns CDR1 MDHEN and CDR2 SYDVKM.

CDR3: CASSLPGGPTGELFF. The CDR3 nucleotides read TGTGCCAGCAGCTTGCCGGGAGGGCCTACCGGGGAGCTGTTTTTT. The chain carries TRBV11-2 and TRBJ2-2; 8 nucleotides line up with TRBD2. The CDR3 runs 15 residues. V was clipped by 3 bases and J by 5 bases; unmatched bases: 5. In germline, CDR1 is SGHAT, CDR2 FQNNGV. Full variable domain (outside the CDR3, taken from reference TRBV11-2 and TRBJ2-2): EAGVAQSPRYKIIEKRQSVAFWCNPISGHATLYWYQQILGQGPKLLIQFQNNGVVDDSQLPKDRFSAERLKGVDSTLKIQPAKLEDSAVYLCASSLPGGPTGELFFGEGSRLTVL.

The sample holds one count of this clone. The chain carries TRBV28 and TRBJ2-7; D possibly corresponds to TRBD2 (6 bases). From germline, CDR1 is MDHEN and CDR2 SYDVKM. V was cut by 8 bases and J by 2 bases, with 10 bases left in between. There are 12 residues in the CDR3. The DNA for the CDR3 is TGTGCCAGCGAGGGGACTGCCTACGAGCAGTACTTC. This codes for CASEGTAYEQYF.

The V gene is TRBV19, the J gene TRBJ2-1; 9 bases fit TRBD1. J gave up 10 bases and V 0 bases, and 13 bases lay outside the gene matches. CDR1 and CDR2 from the germline V gene are LNHDA and SQIVND (reference sequence). The CDR3 length is 17 residues. CDR3 nucleotides: TGTGCCAGTAGTATAGATCTTGGGGACAGGGCGGCAAGCGAGCAGTTCTTC. As protein: CASSIDLGDRAASEQFF.

The chain carries TRBV7-9 and TRBJ2-3; the D is unclear. The CDR3 length is 15 residues. Deletions cut 5 bases from V and 2 bases from J, with 14 bases between. The V gene's germline CDR1 is SEHNR and CDR2 FQNEAQ (reference sequence). CDR3 loop: CASSPRGAATDTQYF. In DNA, the CDR3 is TGTGCCAGCAGCCCCCGCGGCGCCGCCACAGATACGCAGTATTTT.

The chain links TRBV27 to TRBJ2-7; D is ambiguous. The CDR3 loop spans 14 amino acids. V lost 6 bases to trimming and J lost 3 bases, with 15 bases between them. The V gene's germline CDR1 is MNHEY and CDR2 SMNVEV (reference sequence). The chain's CDR3 is CASRNAPLVYEQYF. The CDR3 bases are TGTGCCAGCAGGAACGCTCCGCTAGTCTACGAGCAGTACTTC.

There are a few counts of this clone. The CDR3 is CASSFDDRTYEQYF. In DNA form, the CDR3 reads TGTGCCAGCAGCTTCGACGACAGGACCTACGAGCAGTACTTC. The chain joins TRBV5-5 to TRBJ2-7, with a tentative D call TRBD1 (6 bases). Germline CDR1 SGHKS, CDR2 YYEKEE (reference sequence). V lost 2 bases, J lost 2 bases, and 11 bases lay in between. There are 14 residues in the CDR3.

The chain uses TRBV5-1 and TRBJ2-5; the match to TRBD1 covers 11 bases. The DNA end favors TRBJ2-7, so the J call may be wrong. The CDR3 is 14 residues long. Germline lookup yields CDR1 SGHRS and CDR2 YFSETQ. The DNA of the CDR3 is TGCGCCAGCAGTCCGGGACAGGGGGCCTACGAGCAGTACTTC. This sequence encodes CASSPGQGAYEQYF.